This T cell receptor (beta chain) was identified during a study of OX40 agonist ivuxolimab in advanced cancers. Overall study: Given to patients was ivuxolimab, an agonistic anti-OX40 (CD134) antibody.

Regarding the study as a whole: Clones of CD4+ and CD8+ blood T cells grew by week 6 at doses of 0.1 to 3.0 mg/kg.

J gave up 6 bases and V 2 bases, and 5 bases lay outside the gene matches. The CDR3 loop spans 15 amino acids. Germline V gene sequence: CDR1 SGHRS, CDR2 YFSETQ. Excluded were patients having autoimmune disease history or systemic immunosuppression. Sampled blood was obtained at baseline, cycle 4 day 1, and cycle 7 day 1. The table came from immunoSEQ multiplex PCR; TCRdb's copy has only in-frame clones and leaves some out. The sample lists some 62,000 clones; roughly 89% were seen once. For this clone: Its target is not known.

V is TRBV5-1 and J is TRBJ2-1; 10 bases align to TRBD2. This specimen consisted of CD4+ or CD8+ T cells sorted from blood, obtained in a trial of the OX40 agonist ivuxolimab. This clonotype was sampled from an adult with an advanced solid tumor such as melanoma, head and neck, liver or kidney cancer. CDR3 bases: TGCGCCAGCAGCTTTCTAGCGGGAGCCCGCAATGAGCAGTTCTTC. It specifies CASSFLAGARNEQFF.